The 19 T cell receptor beta chains below were found in one sample sequenced in a study of cytomegalovirus exposure and HLA in healthy donors. TCRdb's table, derived via immunoSEQ multiplex PCR, lists solely in-frame clones and lacks some. The sample includes about 130,000 clones, approximately 94% of them seen just once. Material for sequencing was PBMCs. Receptors originate from a man between 18 and 35 years old in good health and CMV-seronegative.

This chain connects TRBV28 to TRBJ2-7; 11 nucleotides align to TRBD2. This CDR3 region has 14 residues. Germline CDR1 and CDR2: MDHEN and SYDVKM. Trimming cost V 10 bases and J 0 bases; bases outside gene matches: 5. CDR3 in amino acids: CATSGTSGSYEQYF. CDR3 coding DNA: TGTGCCACCTCCGGGACTAGCGGCTCCTACGAGCAGTACTTC.

The chain employs TRBV6-6 and TRBJ2-5; D remains unclear. Trimming removed 0 bases at V and 3 bases at J, with 8 bases between. CDR1 and CDR2 from the germline V gene are MNHNY and SVGAGI (reference sequence). CDR3 length equals 14 residues. The CDR3: CASSYSSFEETQYF. The CDR3 DNA sequence: TGTGCCAGCAGTTACTCGTCCTTCGAAGAGACCCAGTACTTC.

V gene TRBV19 combines with J gene TRBJ2-2; 9 bases agree with TRBD1. V lost 4 bases and J lost 5; bases outside the gene matches: 8. The CDR3 extends over 16 amino acids. CDR1 is LNHDA and CDR2 is SQIVND in the germline V gene (reference sequence). CDR3 sequence reads: CASSTWDRDFTGELFF. The CDR3 DNA reads as TGTGCCAGTAGTACGTGGGACAGGGACTTTACCGGGGAGCTGTTTTTT. Drawing the rest from reference TRBV19 and TRBJ2-2, the complete variable domain is DGGITQSPKYLFRKEGQNVTLSCEQNLNHDAMYWYRQDPGQGLRLIYYSQIVNDFQKGDIAEGYSVSREKKESFPLTVTSAQKNPTAFYLCASSTWDRDFTGELFFGEGSRLTVL.

V gene TRBV7-9 combines with J gene TRBJ2-1; 8 bases map to TRBD2. Trimming at V came to 5 bases and at J to 4 bases, leaving 10 bases not matched to a gene. CDR3 length: 16 amino acids. Germline CDR1 is SEHNR and CDR2 is FQNEAQ (reference sequence). The CDR3 DNA sequence: TGTGCCAGCAGCCCGATGCTAGCGGGTCTTTACAATGAGCAGTTCTTC. Amino acids: CASSPMLAGLYNEQFF.

The chain combines TRBV30 with TRBJ2-2, with 10 nucleotides matching TRBD2. The junction had 12 bases not matched to a gene; V was cut back by 8 bases and J by 6 bases. The CDR3 is 15 amino acids. The germline gives CDR1 GTSNPN, CDR2 SVGIG (reference sequence). The CDR3 is CAVGGVAGGAGELFF. In DNA, the CDR3 is TGTGCCGTAGGTGGGGTAGCGGGAGGCGCCGGGGAGCTGTTTTTT. Full variable domain (remainder filled in from reference TRBV30 and TRBJ2-2): SQTIHQWPATLVQPVGSPLSLECTVEGTSNPNLYWYRQAAGRGLQLLFYSVGIGQISSEVPQNLSASRPQDRQFILSSKKLLLSDSGFYLCAVGGVAGGAGELFFGEGSRLTVL.

CDR3 protein: CASSLRDGNTIYF. The CDR3 DNA sequence: TGTGCCAGCAGTTTGAGGGATGGAAACACCATATATTTT. This chain joins TRBV27 and TRBJ1-3; D uncertain. The ends were cut back, 3 bases at V and 3 bases at J, with 6 bases in the middle. Germline V CDR1 and CDR2: MNHEY, SMNVEV (reference sequence). This CDR3 has 13 amino acids.

Worth noting for this clone: Distinct nucleotide sequences in the sample also encode this CDR3. V and J are TRBV4-2 and TRBJ2-1; a weak D match, TRBD2 (6 bases). V lost 0 bases and J lost 8, with 17 bases in between. The CDR3 totals 16 residues. The V gene's germline CDR1 is LGHNA and CDR2 YNFKEQ. Written as DNA, the CDR3 is TGTGCCAGCAGCCAAGAGGAAGGCGGGGTAGAGCATGAGCAGTTCTTC. This translates into CASSQEEGGVEHEQFF.

This clone was recorded once. This chain connects TRBV6-5 to TRBJ2-2; weak D call: TRBD1 (6 bases). Looked up from germline, CDR1 is MNHEY and CDR2 is SVGAGI. V dropped 6 bases and J dropped 5 bases, with 10 bases sitting between them. The CDR3 covers 13 residues. Here the CDR3 DNA reads TGTGCCAGCAGCCCACAGGGAACCGGGGAGCTGTTTTTT. Residues: CASSPQGTGELFF.

This clone has a single count. The V gene is TRBV13, the J gene TRBJ2-3, with a possible D match to TRBD2 (6 bases). From germline, CDR1 is PRHDT and CDR2 FYEKMQ (reference sequence). The CDR3 loop spans 15 amino acids. Trimming stripped 0 bases from V and 4 bases from J, with 11 bases between. The CDR3 sequence: CASSLGGGVADTQYF. CDR3 in DNA: TGTGCCAGCAGCTTAGGAGGAGGGGTGGCAGATACGCAGTATTTT.

V and J are TRBV28 and TRBJ1-5; tentatively, D is TRBD1 (5 bases). The germline V gene has CDR1 MDHEN and CDR2 SYDVKM. There are 16 residues in the CDR3. Trimming pared 2 bases from V and 6 bases from J, leaving 17 bases between. CDR3 region: CASSLDLQGSSQPQHF. CDR3 DNA: TGTGCCAGCAGTTTAGACCTCCAGGGATCAAGTCAGCCCCAGCATTTT.

V and J are TRBV11-2 and TRBJ2-3, with a tentative D call TRBD2 (5 bases). With 2 bases removed from V and 5 bases from J, the gap between germline ends came to 8 bases. The CDR3 spans 13 residues. CDR1 is SGHAT and CDR2 is FQNNGV in the germline V gene. CDR3 residues: CASSLRAGDTQYF. The CDR3, as DNA: TGTGCCAGCAGCTTAAGGGCGGGAGATACGCAGTATTTT. Together with reference TRBV11-2 and TRBJ2-3, the CDR3 gives the full variable domain: EAGVAQSPRYKIIEKRQSVAFWCNPISGHATLYWYQQILGQGPKLLIQFQNNGVVDDSQLPKDRFSAERLKGVDSTLKIQPAKLEDSAVYLCASSLRAGDTQYFGPGTRLTVL.

The CDR3 here is CASSAKGQGYGYTF. CDR3 nucleotide sequence: TGTGCCAGCAGCGCCAAAGGACAGGGTTATGGCTACACCTTC. The chain has TRBV5-6 and TRBJ1-2; 8 bases are a match to TRBD1. The CDR3 covers 14 residues. The junction had 7 bases not matched to a gene; V was cut back by 4 bases and J by 5 bases. Germline V lookup: CDR1 SGHDT, CDR2 YYEEEE.

This clone was recorded only once. V is TRBV9 and J is TRBJ2-7; 8 positions agree with TRBD1. J was trimmed by 3 bases and V by 0 bases; bases with no gene match: 2. The germline gives CDR1 SGDLS, CDR2 YYNGEE. This CDR3 has 14 amino acids. The DNA for the CDR3 is TGTGCCAGCAGCGTAGCCACAGGGGGCTACGAGCAGTACTTC. It encodes CASSVATGGYEQYF.

The chain employs TRBV5-5 and TRBJ1-1; possible D gene TRBD1, 6 bases. Trimming took 0 bases from V and 5 from J, leaving 11 bases between them. The CDR3 runs to 14 residues. The V gene's germline CDR1 is SGHKS and CDR2 YYEKEE (reference sequence). CDR3 protein: CASSLEGGSTEAFF. The CDR3 bases are TGTGCCAGCAGCTTGGAAGGGGGATCAACTGAAGCTTTCTTT. Drawing the rest from reference TRBV5-5 and TRBJ1-1, the complete variable domain is DAGVTQSPTHLIKTRGQQVTLRCSPISGHKSVSWYQQVLGQGPQFIFQYYEKEERGRGNFPDRFSARQFPNYSSELNVNALLLGDSALYLCASSLEGGSTEAFFGQGTRLTVV.

The V and J genes are TRBV6-5 and TRBJ2-2; D might be TRBD2 (5 bases). Trimming cost V 6 bases and J 5 bases, with 10 bases left between them. CDR1 and CDR2 (germline): MNHEY, SVGAGI. The CDR3 is made up of 13 amino acids. The CDR3 region has the DNA TGTGCCAGCAGCAAAACGGGGACCGGGGAGCTGTTTTTT. This gives the protein CASSKTGTGELFF.

The gene calls are TRBV7-2 and TRBJ2-1, with TRBD2 matching over 9 bases. From germline, CDR1 is SGHTA and CDR2 FQGNSA. The CDR3 contains 17 residues. The V gene end was trimmed by 1 base and the J gene end by 9 bases; junction bases not matched to a gene: 13. CDR3: CASSLGVAGVQLGEQFF. DNA of the CDR3: TGTGCCAGCAGCTTAGGAGTAGCGGGAGTACAGTTGGGTGAGCAGTTCTTC.

The gene calls are TRBV4-2 and TRBJ2-7; D gene uncertain. Germline loops: CDR1 LGHNA, CDR2 YNFKEQ. Trimming pared 0 bases from V and 2 bases from J, leaving 5 bases between. This CDR3 comprises 13 residues. CDR3 in DNA: TGTGCCAGCAGCCAAGATGGCCCCTACGAGCAGTACTTC. Amino acid sequence: CASSQDGPYEQYF.

The gene calls are TRBV7-9 and TRBJ1-2; 7 nucleotides align to TRBD1. The junction had 10 bases not matched to a gene; V was cut back by 5 bases and J by 4 bases. Per germline, CDR1 SEHNR and CDR2 FQNEAQ (reference sequence). CDR3 length: 15 amino acids. CDR3 coding DNA: TGTGCCAGCAGCCAAGTTGCGACAGGGACCTATGGCTACACCTTC. This gives the protein CASSQVATGTYGYTF.

The rearrangement links TRBV5-4 to TRBJ2-1, with 7 bases identical to TRBD2. Trimming cost V 6 bases and J 4 bases; bases outside gene matches: 10. Germline V lookup: CDR1 SGHNT, CDR2 YYREEE (reference sequence). The CDR3 has 15 residues. The CDR3 sequence is CASTKRGRVYNEQFF. Here the CDR3 DNA reads TGTGCCAGCACCAAACGCGGGAGAGTTTACAATGAGCAGTTCTTC.